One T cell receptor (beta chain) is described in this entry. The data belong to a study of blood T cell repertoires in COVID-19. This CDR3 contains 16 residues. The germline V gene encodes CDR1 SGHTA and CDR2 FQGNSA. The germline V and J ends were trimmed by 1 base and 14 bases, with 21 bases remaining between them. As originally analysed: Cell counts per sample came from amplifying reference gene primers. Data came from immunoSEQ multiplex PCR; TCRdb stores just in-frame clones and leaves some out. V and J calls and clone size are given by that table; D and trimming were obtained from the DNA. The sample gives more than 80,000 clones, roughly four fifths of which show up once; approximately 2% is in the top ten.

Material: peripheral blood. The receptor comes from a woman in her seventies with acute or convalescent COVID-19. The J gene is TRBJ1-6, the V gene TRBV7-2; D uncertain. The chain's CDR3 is CASSLVSFDSFLTLHF. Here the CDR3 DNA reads TGTGCCAGCAGCTTAGTCAGTTTTGATTCGTTCTTAACCCTCCACTTT.